This record looks at one TCR beta chain sequence and its context. Assay used: immunoSEQ multiplex PCR; TCRdb lists only in-frame clones, some missing. The data contain some 37,000 clones, 88% of them singletons. This record comes from a study of T cell changes during pregnancy in multiple sclerosis. Germline V gene lookup returns CDR1 GTSNPN and CDR2 SVGIG (reference sequence). Trimming removed 5 bases at V and 6 bases at J, with 16 bases between. This CDR3 has 13 residues. Source: CD4+ T cells from peripheral blood mononuclear cells, taken before pregnancy. The rearrangement links TRBV30 to TRBJ1-1, with D maybe TRBD1 (6 bases). The receptor's source is a female donor with multiple sclerosis, enrolled in a pregnancy study. This CDR3 reads CAWWRGANAEAFF. DNA for the CDR3: TGTGCCTGGTGGCGGGGGGCGAATGCTGAAGCTTTCTTT.